This T cell receptor beta chain stems from a study of T cell repertoires in cytomegalovirus infection. TCRdb called the reads again in MiXCR, with one record for every CDR3 protein. The data hold some 300,000 distinct CDR3 sequences, with around a sixth observed a single time. This CDR3 comprises 15 residues. Germline V gene sequence: CDR1 MNHNY, CDR2 SVGAGI (reference sequence). Trimming stripped 4 bases from V and 3 bases from J, with 15 bases between. The origin of this receptor is a human donor in good health (CMV status not recorded). Some clones in this sample may be carry-over from other donors' samples. Input material: PBMCs. V and J are TRBV6-6 and TRBJ2-5; tentatively, D is TRBD1 or TRBD2 (6 bases each). This CDR3 reads CASSSPWGAEETQYF. The DNA for the CDR3 is TGTGCCAGCAGTTCGCCCTGGGGGGCAGAAGAGACCCAGTACTTC.